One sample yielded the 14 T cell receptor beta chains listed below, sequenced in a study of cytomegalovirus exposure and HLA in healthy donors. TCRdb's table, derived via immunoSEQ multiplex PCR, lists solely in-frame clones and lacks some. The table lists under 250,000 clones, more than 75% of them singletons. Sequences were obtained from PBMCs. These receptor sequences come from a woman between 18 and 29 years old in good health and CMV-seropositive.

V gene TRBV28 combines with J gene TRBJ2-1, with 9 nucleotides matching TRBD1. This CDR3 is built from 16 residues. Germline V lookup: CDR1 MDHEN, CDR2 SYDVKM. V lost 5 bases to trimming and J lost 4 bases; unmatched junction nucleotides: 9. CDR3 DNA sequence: TGTGCCAGCAGTCCGTCTACAGGGGGCGAATACAATGAGCAGTTCTTC. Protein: CASSPSTGGEYNEQFF. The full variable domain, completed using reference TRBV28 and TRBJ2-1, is DVKVTQSSRYLVKRTGEKVFLECVQDMDHENMFWYRQDPGLGLRLIYFSYDVKMKEKGDIPEGYSVSREKKERFSLILESASTNQTSMYLCASSPSTGGEYNEQFFGPGTRLTVL.

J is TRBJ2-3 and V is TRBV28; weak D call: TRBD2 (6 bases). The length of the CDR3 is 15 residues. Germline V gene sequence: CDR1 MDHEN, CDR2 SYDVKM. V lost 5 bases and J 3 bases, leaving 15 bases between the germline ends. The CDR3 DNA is TGTGCCAGCAGTCCTCCTAGCGAGTTAACAGATACGCAGTATTTT. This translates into CASSPPSELTDTQYF.

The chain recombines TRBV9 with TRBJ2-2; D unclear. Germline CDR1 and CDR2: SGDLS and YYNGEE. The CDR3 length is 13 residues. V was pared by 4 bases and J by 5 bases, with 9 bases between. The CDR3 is CASSPPITGELFF. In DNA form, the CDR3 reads TGTGCCAGCAGCCCCCCTATAACCGGGGAGCTGTTTTTT.

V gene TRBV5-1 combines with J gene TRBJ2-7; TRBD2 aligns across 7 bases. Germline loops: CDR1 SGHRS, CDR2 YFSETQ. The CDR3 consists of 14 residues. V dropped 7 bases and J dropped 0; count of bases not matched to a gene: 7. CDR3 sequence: CASGTSGGSYEQYF. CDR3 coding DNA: TGCGCCAGCGGAACCTCGGGGGGCTCCTACGAGCAGTACTTC. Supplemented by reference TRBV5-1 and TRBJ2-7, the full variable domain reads KAGVTQTPRYLIKTRGQQVTLSCSPISGHRSVSWYQQTPGQGLQFLFEYFSETQRNKGNFPGRFSGRQFSNSRSEMNVSTLELGDSALYLCASGTSGGSYEQYFGPGTRLTVT.

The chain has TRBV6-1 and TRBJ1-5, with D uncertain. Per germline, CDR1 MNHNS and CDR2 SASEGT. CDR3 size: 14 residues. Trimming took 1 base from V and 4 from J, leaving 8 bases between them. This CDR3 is CASSEGQENQPQHF. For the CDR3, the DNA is TGTGCCAGCAGTGAAGGGCAGGAAAATCAGCCCCAGCATTTT.

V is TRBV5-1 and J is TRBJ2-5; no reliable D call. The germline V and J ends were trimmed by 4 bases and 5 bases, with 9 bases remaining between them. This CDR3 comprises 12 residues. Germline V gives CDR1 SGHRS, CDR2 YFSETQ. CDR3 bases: TGCGCCAGCAGCCCCCAGAGGGAGACCCAGTACTTC. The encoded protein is CASSPQRETQYF.

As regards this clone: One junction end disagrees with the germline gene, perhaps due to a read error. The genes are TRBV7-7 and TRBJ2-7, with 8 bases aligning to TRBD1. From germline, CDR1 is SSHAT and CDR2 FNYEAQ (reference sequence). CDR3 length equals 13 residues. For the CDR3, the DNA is TGTGCTAGCAGCCCCGACAGGGGCGGCGAGCAGTACTTC. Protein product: CASSPDRGGEQYF.

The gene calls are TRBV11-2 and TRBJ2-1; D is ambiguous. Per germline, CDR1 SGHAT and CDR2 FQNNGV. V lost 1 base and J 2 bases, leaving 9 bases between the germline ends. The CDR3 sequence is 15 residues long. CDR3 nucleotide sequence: TGTGCCAGCAGCTTAGGTACGGGTCCCTACAATGAGCAGTTCTTC. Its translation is CASSLGTGPYNEQFF. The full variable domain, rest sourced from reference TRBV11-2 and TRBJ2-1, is EAGVAQSPRYKIIEKRQSVAFWCNPISGHATLYWYQQILGQGPKLLIQFQNNGVVDDSQLPKDRFSAERLKGVDSTLKIQPAKLEDSAVYLCASSLGTGPYNEQFFGPGTRLTVL.

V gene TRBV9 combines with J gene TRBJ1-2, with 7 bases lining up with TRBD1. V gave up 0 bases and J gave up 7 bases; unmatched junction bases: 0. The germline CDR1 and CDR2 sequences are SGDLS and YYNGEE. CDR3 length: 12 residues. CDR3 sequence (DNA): TGTGCCAGCAGCGTAGAGGGGGCTGGCTACACCTTC. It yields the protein CASSVEGAGYTF.

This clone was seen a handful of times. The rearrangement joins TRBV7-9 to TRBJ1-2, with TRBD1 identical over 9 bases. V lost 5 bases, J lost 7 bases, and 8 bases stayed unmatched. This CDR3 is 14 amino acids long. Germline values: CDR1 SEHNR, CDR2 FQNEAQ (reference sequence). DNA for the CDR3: TGTGCCAGCAGCCCCGACAGGGGGGATTCTGGCTACACCTTC. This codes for CASSPDRGDSGYTF.

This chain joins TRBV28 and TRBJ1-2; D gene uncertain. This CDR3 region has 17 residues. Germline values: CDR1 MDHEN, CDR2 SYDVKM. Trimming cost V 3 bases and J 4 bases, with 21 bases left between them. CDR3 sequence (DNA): TGTGCCAGCAGTTTCCCCCTTCCTGCACAGCAAATCTATGGCTACACCTTC. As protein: CASSFPLPAQQIYGYTF.

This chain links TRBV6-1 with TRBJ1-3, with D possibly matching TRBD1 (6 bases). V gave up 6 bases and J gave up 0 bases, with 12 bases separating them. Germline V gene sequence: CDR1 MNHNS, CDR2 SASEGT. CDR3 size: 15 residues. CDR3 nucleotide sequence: TGTGCCAGCAGCTTGGGACATTCCTCTGGAAACACCATATATTTT. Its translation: CASSLGHSSGNTIYF.

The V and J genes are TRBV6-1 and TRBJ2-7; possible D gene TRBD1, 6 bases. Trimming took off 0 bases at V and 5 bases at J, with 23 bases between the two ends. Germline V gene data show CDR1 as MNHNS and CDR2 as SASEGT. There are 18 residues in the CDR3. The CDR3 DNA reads TGTGCCAGCAGTGAAGCGGGGGCGTGGGGAAAGGGATTCAACGAGCAGTACTTC. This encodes CASSEAGAWGKGFNEQYF.

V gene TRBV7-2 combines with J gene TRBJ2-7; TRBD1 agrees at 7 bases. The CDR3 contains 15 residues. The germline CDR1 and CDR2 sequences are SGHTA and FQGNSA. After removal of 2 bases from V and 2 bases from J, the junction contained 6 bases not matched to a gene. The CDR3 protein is CASSLSDRRPYEQYF. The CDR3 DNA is TGTGCCAGCAGCTTATCGGACAGGCGTCCCTACGAGCAGTACTTC. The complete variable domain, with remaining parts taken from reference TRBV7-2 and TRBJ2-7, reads GAGVSQSPSNKVTEKGKDVELRCDPISGHTALYWYRQSLGQGLEFLIYFQGNSAPDKSGLPSDRFSAERTGGSVSTLTIQRTQQEDSAVYLCASSLSDRRPYEQYFGPGTRLTVT.